This TCR beta chain came from a study of read filtering for tumor transcriptome and immune sequencing. The library was built from roughly 400 ng RNA with molecular barcoded adaptors for alpha/delta and beta/gamma chains. TCRdb independently ran MiXCR on the reads; one entry per CDR3 protein. The sample carries roughly 67,000 distinct CDR3 sequences, roughly 19% recorded once. This clonotype was seen repeatedly, ten times or more. The CDR3 runs 17 residues. Deletions cut 0 bases from V and 1 base from J, with 14 bases between. Germline CDR1 and CDR2: SGDLS and YYNGEE. Sequencing was done on a sample of a population of CD138-negative cells sorted from bone marrow. The receptor's source is a donor over 35 with multiple myeloma. The chain has TRBV9 and TRBJ2-1; either TRBD1 or TRBD2 may fit D (5 bases each). This CDR3 reads CASSVDLSEGSYNEQFF. As DNA, the CDR3 is TGTGCCAGCAGCGTAGATCTGAGTGAGGGGTCCTACAATGAGCAGTTCTTC.